Listed below are T cell receptor beta chains from one sample, sequenced in a study of cytomegalovirus exposure and HLA in healthy donors. The assay was immunoSEQ multiplex PCR, and TCRdb's table has in-frame clones only and misses some. This table has about 160,000 clones, approximately 84% appearing once. The sample taken for sequencing was PBMCs. These receptors came from a man aged 30-40 years in good health and CMV-seronegative. Each CDR3 is given with its conserved first and last residue. A D gene is named only where the DNA matches it firmly. Not all rows give a size; the values are once, few, many and, for expanded clones, a class.

clone size,D gene,J gene,V gene,CDR3 protein,CDR3 DNA
NA,NA,TRBJ2-1,TRBV4-2,CASSQDWAGPPYNEQFF,TGTGCCAGCAGCCAAGATTGGGCGGGACCACCCTACAATGAGCAGTTCTTC
NA,NA,TRBJ2-7,TRBV5-6,CASSLGGDRSSYEQYF,TGTGCCAGCAGCTTAGGGGGGGATAGGAGCTCCTACGAGCAGTACTTC
NA,NA,TRBJ1-1,TRBV15,CATSGTALNTEAFF,TGTGCCACCAGCGGAACAGCCCTGAACACTGAAGCTTTCTTT
NA,TRBD2,TRBJ2-3,TRBV10-3,CAISDPPGASGSTDTQYF,TGTGCCATCAGTGACCCCCCTGGGGCTAGCGGAAGCACAGATACGCAGTATTTT
NA,NA,TRBJ2-3,TRBV30,CAWSLTGTTSTDTQYF,TGTGCCTGGAGTCTAACAGGGACAACTAGCACAGATACGCAGTATTTT
NA,NA,TRBJ1-6,TRBV28,CASITGRNSPLHF,TGTGCCAGCATAACAGGGCGAAATTCACCCCTCCACTTT
NA,TRBD1,TRBJ1-2,TRBV10-3,CAIMGQGSGGYTF,TGTGCCATCATGGGACAGGGATCGGGCGGCTACACCTTC
once,NA,TRBJ2-2,TRBV7-2,CASSSQGGANTGELFF,TGTGCCAGCAGCTCCCAGGGCGGGGCGAACACCGGGGAGCTGTTTTTT
NA,NA,TRBJ2-3,TRBV30,CACSTGAGTDTQYF,TGTGCCTGCTCTACAGGGGCGGGGACAGATACGCAGTATTTT
few,TRBD1,TRBJ1-1,TRBV6-5,CASRYQGATSTEAFF,TGTGCCAGCAGGTACCAGGGGGCGACGAGCACTGAAGCTTTCTTT
NA,TRBD1,TRBJ1-2,TRBV9,CASRVRDSEYGYTF,TGTGCCAGCCGGGTTAGGGACAGTGAGTATGGCTACACCTTC
NA,NA,TRBJ2-3,TRBV7-9,CASSLAGGTQYF,TGTGCCAGCAGCTTAGCAGGAGGTACGCAGTATTTT
once,TRBD2,TRBJ2-5,TRBV7-9,CASSLTAGVETQYF,TGTGCCAGCAGCTTAACAGCGGGGGTAGAGACCCAGTACTTC
few,NA,TRBJ1-5,TRBV30,CAWMRDGHNQPQHF,TGTGCCTGGATGCGGGACGGACATAATCAGCCCCAGCATTTT
NA,NA,TRBJ1-2,TRBV28,CASSGGGGADGYTF,TGTGCCAGCAGTGGGGGAGGGGGGGCCGATGGCTACACCTTC
NA,NA,TRBJ1-1,TRBV11-3,CASSLENLRGGTEAFF,TGTGCCAGCAGCTTAGAGAATTTGAGGGGGGGCACTGAAGCTTTCTTT
NA,TRBD1,TRBJ1-2,TRBV2,CASSRTDRGRGYTF,TGTGCCAGCAGTCGAACCGACAGGGGGCGTGGCTACACCTTC
NA,NA,TRBJ1-1,TRBV6-4,CASSVEVNTEAFF,TGTGCCAGCAGTGTTGAGGTGAACACTGAAGCTTTCTTT
NA,NA,TRBJ1-1,TRBV7-2,CATNGQMNTEAFF,TGTGCCACAAACGGACAGATGAACACTGAAGCTTTCTTT
NA,TRBD1,TRBJ2-7,TRBV27,CASSFWQGAIDEQYF,TGTGCCAGCAGTTTTTGGCAGGGGGCAATCGACGAGCAGTACTTC
NA,NA,TRBJ1-4,TRBV18,CASSPGQLAANEKLFF,TGTGCCAGCTCACCGGGCCAGCTAGCCGCTAATGAAAAACTGTTTTTT
NA,TRBD2,TRBJ2-3,TRBV18,CASYSTSGGRTQYF,TGTGCCAGCTACTCGACTAGCGGGGGGCGTACGCAGTATTTT
NA,NA,TRBJ2-3,TRBV5-4,CASSSVAQRAQYF,TGTGCCAGCAGCTCAGTAGCACAAAGAGCGCAGTATTTT
NA,NA,TRBJ1-1,TRBV19,CASTPGGGWDTEAFF,TGTGCCAGTACCCCCGGGGGGGGGTGGGACACTGAAGCTTTCTTT
few,NA,TRBJ1-4,TRBV7-2,CASSSFTGNEKLFF,TGTGCCAGCAGCTCCTTCACGGGGAATGAAAAACTGTTTTTT
NA,TRBD2,TRBJ2-7,TRBV6-4,CASSEASGASLYF,TGTGCCAGCAGTGAAGCTAGCGGGGCTTCCTTGTACTTC
NA,NA,TRBJ1-1,TRBV21-1,CAYRTVPCRLNTEAFF,TGTGCCTACAGGACAGTTCCATGCCGCTTGAACACTGAAGCTTTCTTT
NA,NA,TRBJ2-7,TRBV7-9,CASSPRSLASYEQHF,TGTGCCAGCAGCCCCCGAAGTCTAGCTTCCTACGAGCAGCACTTC
NA,NA,TRBJ2-1,TRBV9,CASSVEGFNNEQFF,TGTGCCAGCAGCGTAGAGGGGTTCAACAATGAGCAGTTCTTC
NA,TRBD1,TRBJ2-2,TRBV2,CASRETGVAGTGELFF,TGTGCCAGCAGGGAGACAGGGGTCGCGGGCACCGGGGAGCTGTTTTTT
NA,NA,TRBJ2-3,TRBV27,CASSPSGAASTDTQYF,TGTGCCAGCAGTCCTTCGGGAGCGGCTAGCACAGATACGCAGTATTTT
NA,TRBD1,TRBJ2-7,TRBV27,CASSSGTGYEQYF,TGTGCCAGCAGCTCCGGGACAGGGTACGAGCAGTACTTC
NA,TRBD1,TRBJ1-2,TRBV4-3,CASSPTGQGKGYTF,TGCGCCAGCAGCCCGACTGGACAGGGAAAAGGCTACACCTTC
NA,TRBD2,TRBJ2-7,TRBV4-2,CASSPWTSGSGYEQYF,TGTGCCAGCAGCCCTTGGACTAGCGGGAGCGGGTACGAGCAGTACTTC
NA,NA,TRBJ2-7,TRBV6-1,CASSLESYEQYF,TGTGCCAGCAGCCTCGAGTCCTACGAGCAGTACTTC
NA,NA,TRBJ1-6,TRBV6-5,CASSSQAYNSPLHF,TGTGCCAGCAGCTCACAGGCGTATAATTCACCCCTCCACTTT
few,NA,TRBJ1-1,TRBV9,CASSVGGGGTEAFF,TGTGCCAGCAGCGTTGGGGGGGGTGGGACTGAAGCTTTCTTT
NA,TRBD2,TRBJ2-5,TRBV6-1,CASAPGLANQETQYF,TGTGCCAGCGCCCCGGGACTAGCGAATCAAGAGACCCAGTACTTC
NA,NA,TRBJ2-5,TRBV21-1,CASSKAQFRGTETQYF,TGTGCCAGCAGCAAAGCGCAATTTCGGGGGACGGAGACCCAGTACTTC
NA,NA,TRBJ1-3,TRBV7-8,CASSTRRGSGNTIYF,TGTGCCAGCAGCACGCGGCGGGGGTCTGGAAACACCATATATTTT
NA,TRBD1,TRBJ2-7,TRBV10-3,CAIGPGTGGDEQYF,TGTGCCATCGGACCTGGGACAGGGGGCGACGAGCAGTACTTC
NA,TRBD1,TRBJ1-1,TRBV25-1,CASSGRGQTEAFF,TGTGCCAGCAGTGGGAGGGGGCAAACTGAAGCTTTCTTT
NA,NA,TRBJ2-7,TRBV5-5,CASSLDGFASYEQYF,TGTGCCAGCAGCTTGGACGGTTTCGCATCCTACGAGCAGTACTTC
NA,TRBD2,TRBJ2-1,TRBV29-1,CSVEARSSGIMYNEQFF,TGCAGCGTTGAAGCGAGGTCTAGCGGGATCATGTACAATGAGCAGTTCTTC
NA,NA,TRBJ2-2,TRBV9,CASSVEAHNTGELFF,TGTGCCAGCAGCGTGGAGGCACATAACACCGGGGAGCTGTTTTTT
NA,TRBD1,TRBJ2-2,TRBV28,CASSLGDRDTGELFF,TGTGCCAGCAGTTTAGGGGACAGGGATACCGGGGAGCTGTTTTTT
NA,NA,TRBJ1-2,TRBV28,CASSFRDGYTF,TGTGCCAGCAGCTTCAGGGATGGCTACACCTTC
NA,NA,TRBJ2-2,TRBV11-3,CASSLDPTNTGELFF,TGTGCCAGCAGCTTAGATCCCACGAACACCGGGGAGCTGTTTTTT
once,NA,TRBJ2-3,TRBV7-9,CASRPPGSTDTQYF,TGTGCCAGCAGACCTCCGGGGAGCACAGATACGCAGTATTTT
NA,TRBD2,TRBJ2-1,TRBV7-9,CASSPSVLAGVGEQFF,TGTGCCAGCAGCCCGTCCGTACTAGCGGGGGTCGGTGAGCAGTTCTTC
NA,TRBD2,TRBJ2-1,TRBV9,CASSIPTSGGNNEQFF,TGTGCCAGCAGCATACCAACTAGCGGGGGGAACAATGAGCAGTTCTTC
NA,NA,TRBJ1-6,TRBV6-1,CASSEFDRSSYNSPLHF,TGTGCCAGCAGTGAATTCGACAGGAGCTCCTATAATTCACCCCTCCACTTT
NA,NA,TRBJ1-3,TRBV5-5,CASSPGRGVLSGNTIYF,TGTGCCAGCAGCCCCGGGAGGGGGGTACTCTCTGGAAACACCATATATTTT
once,NA,TRBJ1-5,TRBV7-8,CASREGWGNQPQHF,TGTGCCAGCCGGGAGGGTTGGGGCAATCAGCCCCAGCATTTT
NA,NA,TRBJ2-7,TRBV6-5,CASSYSADITYEQYF,TGTGCCAGCAGTTACTCGGCAGACATCACCTACGAGCAGTACTTC
NA,NA,TRBJ1-2,TRBV5-1,CASSLTTLGANYGYTF,TGCGCCAGCAGCTTGACTACCCTAGGGGCTAACTATGGCTACACCTTC